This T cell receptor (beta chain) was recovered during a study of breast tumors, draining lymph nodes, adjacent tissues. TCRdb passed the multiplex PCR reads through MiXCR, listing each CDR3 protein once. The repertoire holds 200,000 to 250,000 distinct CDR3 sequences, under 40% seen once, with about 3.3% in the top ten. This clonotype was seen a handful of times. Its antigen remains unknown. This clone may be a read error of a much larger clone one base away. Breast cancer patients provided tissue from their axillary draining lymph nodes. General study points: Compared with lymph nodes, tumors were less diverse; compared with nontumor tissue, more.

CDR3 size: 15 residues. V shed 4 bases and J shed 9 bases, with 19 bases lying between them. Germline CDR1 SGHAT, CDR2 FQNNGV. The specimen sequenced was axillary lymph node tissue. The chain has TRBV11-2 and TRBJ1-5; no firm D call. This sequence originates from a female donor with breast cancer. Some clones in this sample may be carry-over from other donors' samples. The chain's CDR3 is CASSSSGGPGRPQHF. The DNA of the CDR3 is TGTGCCAGCAGCTCCAGCGGAGGACCGGGTCGGCCCCAGCATTTT.